These T cell receptor beta chains were read from a single sample in a study of shared clonotypes between healthy human individuals. Libraries were prepared by immunoSEQ multiplex PCR; TCRdb keeps only in-frame clonotypes and omits some of them. Here the sample spans more than 1.2 million clones, 98% being singletons. The sample comprised naive CD4+ T cells sorted from blood. These receptors came from a young man in good health. The CDR3 runs from the conserved cysteine through the conserved F or W. D genes are given only for firm matches. Not every row has a clone size; where given, it reads once, few, many or a size class.

>NA|TRBV9|TRBJ2-3|NA
CASSNRALRTDTQYF
TGTGCCAGCAGTAACCGGGCCCTTCGCACAGATACGCAGTATTTT
>once|TRBV10-3|TRBJ2-7|TRBD1
CAITERQGAVEQYF
TGTGCCATCACCGAACGGCAGGGGGCTGTCGAGCAGTACTTC
>NA|TRBV18|TRBJ2-3|NA
CASSPLGENTQYF
TGTGCCAGCTCACCGCTCGGTGAGAATACGCAGTATTTT
>NA|TRBV29-1|TRBJ2-5|NA
CSVRGWVGGSQETQYF
TGCAGCGTGCGTGGGTGGGTGGGGGGATCCCAAGAGACCCAGTACTTC
>NA|TRBV5-4|TRBJ2-7|NA
CASSFPDRPYEQYF
TGTGCCAGCAGCTTTCCCGACAGACCCTACGAGCAGTACTTC
>NA|TRBV5-1|TRBJ2-1|NA
CASSLLSEQFF
TGCGCCAGCAGCTTGTTGTCGGAGCAGTTCTTC
>NA|TRBV2|TRBJ2-5|NA
CASSASRTQETQYF
TGTGCCAGCAGTGCCTCCAGAACCCAAGAGACCCAGTACTTC
>NA|TRBV9|TRBJ2-6|NA
CASSVYSGANVLTF
TGTGCCAGCAGCGTTTACTCTGGGGCCAACGTCCTGACTTTC
>NA|TRBV7-2|TRBJ2-3|TRBD2
CASSYSSGSGVTQYF
TGTGCCAGCAGTTACTCTAGCGGGAGCGGAGTTACGCAGTATTTT
>NA|TRBV28|TRBJ2-7|NA
CASSSRREHEQYF
TGTGCCAGCAGTTCCCGAAGGGAACACGAGCAGTACTTC
>NA|TRBV28|TRBJ2-7|NA
CASSLGPDSAYEQYF
TGTGCCAGCAGTTTAGGACCTGACTCTGCCTACGAGCAGTACTTC
>NA|TRBV15|TRBJ1-2|NA
CATSSLEGGSYGYTF
TGTGCCACCAGCAGCCTCGAGGGAGGGAGCTATGGCTACACCTTC
>NA|TRBV6-5|TRBJ2-1|TRBD2
CASSLAGGAYNEQFF
TGTGCCAGCAGCCTAGCGGGAGGGGCCTACAATGAGCAGTTCTTC
>NA|TRBV5-4|TRBJ2-2|TRBD2
CASSFMAGGPAGELFF
TGTGCCAGCAGCTTCATGGCGGGAGGGCCCGCCGGGGAGCTGTTTTTT
>NA|TRBV6-5|TRBJ1-1|NA
CASSYLGGVNTEAFF
TGTGCCAGCAGTTACTTGGGGGGCGTGAACACTGAAGCTTTCTTT
>NA|TRBV28|TRBJ2-5|NA
CASRRTEETQYF
TGTGCCTCCCGACGGACGGAAGAGACCCAGTACTTC
>NA|TRBV27|TRBJ2-1|TRBD1
CASSPPDRVYEQFF
TGTGCCAGCAGTCCGCCGGACAGGGTCTATGAGCAGTTCTTC
>NA|TRBV18|TRBJ2-1|NA
CASSPRSINSYNEQFF
TGTGCCAGCTCACCACGCAGTATTAACTCCTACAATGAGCAGTTCTTC
>NA|TRBV5-4|TRBJ2-7|TRBD2
CASSRPGLAGYEQYF
TGTGCCAGCAGTCGTCCGGGACTAGCGGGCTACGAGCAGTACTTC
>NA|TRBV5-4|TRBJ2-3|TRBD1
CASSLWRDRGLDTQYF
TGTGCCAGCAGCTTGTGGCGGGACAGGGGGCTGGATACGCAGTATTTT
>NA|TRBV4-1|TRBJ2-7|NA
CASSQDWVGAQGEQYF
TGCGCCAGCAGCCAAGATTGGGTAGGGGCTCAAGGGGAGCAGTACTTC
>NA|TRBV7-6|TRBJ2-3|NA
CASSLRGASGTDTQYF
TGTGCCAGCAGCTTAAGAGGCGCTAGCGGCACAGATACGCAGTATTTT
>NA|TRBV28|TRBJ1-2|NA
CASSSDSRGYTF
TGTGCCAGCAGTTCAGACAGTAGAGGCTACACCTTC